The clone carrying this TCR beta chain appeared once. Its specificity is unknown. The table came from immunoSEQ multiplex PCR; TCRdb's copy has only in-frame clones and leaves some out. The sample includes some 120,000 clones, over 80% of them seen just once. This specimen belongs to a study of T cell responses to AZD1222 COVID-19 vaccine. Unmatched junction bases numbered 4, after V lost 4 bases and J lost 9 bases. The CDR3 runs 13 residues. From germline, CDR1 is KGHDR and CDR2 SFDVKD. Notes on the study in general: Only a handful of AZD1222 recipients, more than five in all, had baseline seropositivity. Spike was spanned by vaccine-associated CD4 TCRs, with dominance at 160-218 and 743-854. White British donors predominated, females outnumbered males, and clonal diversity was possibly underestimated.

The material sequenced was peripheral blood, taken 28 days after the second AZD1222 dose. This chain joins TRBV24-1 and TRBJ2-4, with TRBD1 matching over 8 bases. The sequence was obtained from an adult who received the AZD1222 COVID-19 vaccine. Written as DNA, the CDR3 is TGTGCCACCAGTGAACAGGGGGTAGGCATTCAGTACTTC. Translating gives CATSEQGVGIQYF.